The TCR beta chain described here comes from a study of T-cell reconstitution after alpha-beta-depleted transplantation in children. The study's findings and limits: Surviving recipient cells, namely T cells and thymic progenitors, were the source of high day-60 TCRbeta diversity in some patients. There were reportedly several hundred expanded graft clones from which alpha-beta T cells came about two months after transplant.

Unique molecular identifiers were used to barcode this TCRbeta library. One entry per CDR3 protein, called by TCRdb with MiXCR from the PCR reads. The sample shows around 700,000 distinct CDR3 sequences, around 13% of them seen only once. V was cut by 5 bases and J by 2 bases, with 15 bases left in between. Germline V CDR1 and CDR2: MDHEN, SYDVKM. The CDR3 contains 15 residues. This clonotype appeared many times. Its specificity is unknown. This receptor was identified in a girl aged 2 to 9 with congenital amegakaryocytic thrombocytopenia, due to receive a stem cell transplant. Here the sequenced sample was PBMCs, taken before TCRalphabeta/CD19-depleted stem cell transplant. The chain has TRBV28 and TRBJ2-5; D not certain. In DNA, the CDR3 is TGTGCCAGCAGTCCCCGCTTGGAGATTCAAGAGACCCAGTACTTC. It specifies CASSPRLEIQETQYF.